Listed below are T cell receptor beta chains from one sample, sequenced in a study of cytomegalovirus exposure and HLA in healthy donors. Using immunoSEQ multiplex PCR, the repertoire was profiled, and TCRdb retains in-frame clones only, with some absent. The sample contains 200,000 to 250,000 clones, around 85% of which appear only once. Sequencing was done on a sample of PBMCs. The receptor source for this set is a man over 45 in good health and CMV-seronegative. Each CDR3 is given with its conserved first and last residue. Fields, in order: V gene, CDR3 length, clone size, D gene, J gene, CDR3 protein, CDR3 DNA. D genes are given only for firm matches. Some rows mark clone size as missing; the rest say once, few, many or name a class of expanded clone.

TRBV9	16	.	.	TRBJ1-3	CASSVEGGHSGNTIYF	TGTGCCAGCAGCGTAGAAGGGGGACACTCTGGAAACACCATATATTTT
TRBV7-9	13	.	.	TRBJ1-1	CASSYGGNTEAFF	TGTGCCAGCAGCTACGGGGGGAACACTGAAGCTTTCTTT
TRBV6-1	11	.	.	TRBJ2-1	CASSPSNEQFF	TGTGCCAGCAGCCCTTCTAATGAGCAGTTCTTC
TRBV30	15	.	.	TRBJ2-1	CAWSSIAIPYNEQFF	TGTGCCTGGAGCTCAATAGCGATCCCCTACAATGAGCAGTTCTTC
TRBV2	16	.	.	TRBJ2-2	CASTLRGSTNTGELFF	TGTGCCAGCACCTTGAGAGGGAGCACGAACACCGGGGAGCTGTTTTTT
TRBV7-8	19	.	TRBD2	TRBJ2-1	CASSLFGTSGTRLSDEQFF	TGTGCCAGCAGCTTATTTGGGACTAGCGGGACCCGACTTTCGGATGAGCAGTTCTTC
TRBV30	14	.	.	TRBJ2-7	CAWNPPGQPYEQYF	TGTGCCTGGAACCCCCCAGGACAACCCTACGAGCAGTACTTC
TRBV7-9	12	.	.	TRBJ1-4	CASSLTDEKLFF	TGTGCCAGCAGCTTAACAGATGAAAAATTGTTTTTT
TRBV6-1	16	.	TRBD2	TRBJ2-7	CASSGWTSGRIHEQYF	TGTGCCAGCAGTGGGTGGACTAGCGGGAGAATCCACGAGCAGTACTTC
TRBV7-2	15	.	TRBD2	TRBJ2-1	CASSSLAGALPEQFF	TGTGCCAGCAGTTCCCTAGCGGGAGCCCTTCCGGAGCAGTTCTTC
TRBV19	15	medium-sized	.	TRBJ1-1	CASSITSGSPTEAFF	TGTGCCAGTAGTATAACAAGTGGCTCCCCCACTGAAGCTTTCTTT
TRBV2	11	.	.	TRBJ2-1	CASSFFNEQFF	TGTGCCAGCAGTTTCTTCAATGAGCAGTTCTTC
TRBV19	12	few	.	TRBJ2-6	CASNIQGSVLTF	TGTGCCAGTAACATTCAGGGGAGCGTCCTGACTTTC
TRBV5-1	14	.	.	TRBJ1-2	CASSPPLANYGYTF	TGCGCCAGCAGCCCGCCGTTAGCTAACTATGGCTACACCTTC
TRBV28	15	.	.	TRBJ1-1	CASMSAGDRDTEAFF	TGTGCCAGCATGTCGGCAGGGGATAGGGACACTGAAGCTTTCTTT
TRBV10-3	17	.	TRBD2	TRBJ2-3	CAISGLAGGPGTDTQYF	TGTGCCATCAGTGGACTAGCGGGAGGGCCGGGCACAGATACGCAGTATTTT
TRBV6-1	15	.	.	TRBJ2-7	CASSEADNPAYEQYF	TGTGCCAGCAGTGAGGCCGACAATCCCGCCTACGAGCAGTACTTC
TRBV6-4	14	.	TRBD1	TRBJ2-1	CASSPGTGGYEQFF	TGTGCCAGCAGTCCCGGGACAGGGGGCTATGAGCAGTTCTTC
TRBV10-3	13	once	.	TRBJ2-7	CAISEDTSYEQYF	TGTGCCATCAGTGAGGACACCTCCTACGAGCAGTACTTC
TRBV28	15	.	TRBD1	TRBJ1-1	CASSYRDRENTEAFF	TGTGCCAGCAGTTATCGGGACAGAGAAAACACTGAAGCTTTCTTT
TRBV5-1	14	.	.	TRBJ2-7	CASRPDSHSYEQSF	TGCGCCAGCAGACCAGACAGCCACTCCTACGAGCAGTCCTTC
TRBV10-2	13	.	.	TRBJ2-7	CATGRQGLGEQYF	TGCGCCACAGGTCGACAGGGACTTGGAGAGCAGTACTTC
TRBV27	14	few	.	TRBJ2-7	CASSPTRQAYEQYF	TGTGCCAGCAGTCCTACTAGACAGGCCTACGAGCAGTACTTC
TRBV9	13	.	.	TRBJ1-1	CASSVYTNTEAFF	TGTGCCAGCAGCGTTTACACGAACACTGAAGCTTTCTTT
TRBV29-1	13	.	.	TRBJ1-2	CSARQLTNYGYTF	TGCAGCGCAAGACAGTTAACTAACTATGGCTACACCTTC
TRBV9	16	.	.	TRBJ2-3	CASSPRLEVYTDTQYF	TGTGCCAGCAGCCCACGACTAGAGGTGTACACAGATACGCAGTATTTT
TRBV19	15	.	TRBD1	TRBJ1-4	CASSSTGTANEKLFF	TGTGCCAGTAGTAGCACCGGGACAGCTAATGAAAAACTGTTTTTT
TRBV7-3	15	once	.	TRBJ2-2	CASRPGGPVGGELFF	TGTGCCAGCAGACCCGGAGGTCCGGTGGGCGGGGAGCTGTTTTTT
TRBV6-1	15	.	TRBD2	TRBJ2-1	CASRELAGGPSEQFF	TGTGCCAGCAGGGAACTAGCGGGAGGGCCGAGTGAGCAGTTCTTC
TRBV6-1	15	.	TRBD1	TRBJ2-1	CASSEGQGGIYEQFF	TGTGCCAGCAGTGAGGGACAGGGCGGAATCTATGAGCAGTTCTTC
TRBV7-8	16	.	TRBD1	TRBJ2-3	CASSHRGTGRTDTQYF	TGTGCCAGCAGTCACCGGGGGACAGGGAGGACAGATACGCAGTATTTT
TRBV5-5	13	.	.	TRBJ2-5	CASTRVYPETQYF	TGTGCCAGCACCCGAGTGTATCCGGAGACCCAGTACTTC
TRBV10-3	14	.	TRBD2	TRBJ2-3	CAIRTSGRADTQYF	TGTGCCATCAGAACTAGCGGGAGGGCAGATACGCAGTATTTT
TRBV5-4	14	.	TRBD2	TRBJ2-5	CASSFSGREETQYF	TGTGCCAGCAGCTTTAGCGGGAGGGAAGAGACCCAGTACTTC
TRBV29-1	13	.	.	TRBJ1-1	CSGRESPNTEAFF	TGCAGCGGCAGGGAAAGTCCGAACACTGAAGCTTTCTTT
TRBV29-1	14	.	TRBD1	TRBJ1-2	CSVGRQGSSNGYTF	TGCAGCGTCGGCCGACAGGGCAGCTCTAATGGCTACACCTTC
TRBV7-3	15	.	.	TRBJ2-1	CASSVGGSSYNEQFF	TGTGCCAGCAGCGTCGGAGGATCCTCCTACAATGAGCAGTTCTTC
TRBV7-9	16	.	.	TRBJ1-1	CASSLEKGRGGTEAFF	TGTGCCAGCAGCTTAGAGAAGGGGAGGGGAGGCACTGAAGCTTTCTTT
TRBV15	15	.	.	TRBJ2-7	CATSKSQGGRYEQYF	TGTGCCACCAGCAAATCCCAGGGGGGTCGCTACGAGCAGTACTTC
TRBV19	13	.	.	TRBJ1-5	CASSRDRNQPQHF	TGTGCCAGTAGTAGAGACAGAAATCAGCCCCAGCATTTT
TRBV27	15	.	TRBD1	TRBJ1-1	CASSLMRDRGTEAFF	TGTGCCAGCAGTTTAATGAGGGACAGGGGCACTGAAGCTTTCTTT
TRBV6-1	15	few	.	TRBJ1-2	CASSGDDRSRYGYTF	TGTGCCAGCAGTGGAGATGACAGGAGTCGATATGGCTACACCTTC
TRBV30	15	.	TRBD2	TRBJ2-5	CAWKPGLATEETQYF	TGTGCCTGGAAGCCGGGACTAGCGACGGAGGAGACCCAGTACTTC
TRBV6-5	15	.	.	TRBJ2-5	CASSYSSGSRETQYF	TGTGCCAGCAGTTACTCAAGCGGCTCCCGGGAGACCCAGTACTTC
TRBV5-1	15	.	.	TRBJ2-7	CASTLGGSSSYEQYF	TGCGCCAGCACCTTAGGCGGTAGCAGCTCCTACGAGCAGTACTTC
TRBV6-5	12	.	.	TRBJ2-7	CASSYRRGSQYF	TGTGCCAGCAGTTACCGGCGGGGATCGCAGTACTTC